This TCR beta chain was sequenced during a study of identical twins. This clonotype was seen a few times. The target antigen is unknown. Whole-study results and caveats: Beta out-of-frame twin sharing showed a weaker excess.

Via MiXCR, TCRdb re-called the 5' RACE reads, giving one row per CDR3 protein. The sample yields hundreds of thousands of distinct CDR3 sequences, roughly 8% seen once. The sample also formed part of further work on yellow fever vaccine responses in identical twins.

Specimen: PBMCs. This receptor was obtained from a woman between 18 and 29 years old in good health.

CDR3 coding DNA: TGTGCCAGCAGGGGGGGGCACAACACTGAAGCTTTCTTT. It encodes CASRGGHNTEAFF. The chain recombines TRBV12-3 or TRBV12-4 with TRBJ1-1; tentatively, D is TRBD1 (6 bases). The V and J ends lost 6 bases and 2 bases respectively, with 10 bases between them. This CDR3 spans 13 amino acids.